What follows is one T cell receptor beta chain and its context. Its target is not known. This CDR3 has 14 residues. Trimming took 0 bases from V and 2 from J, leaving 6 bases between them. Germline values: CDR1 SGHTA, CDR2 FQGNSA. Produced via immunoSEQ multiplex PCR; TCRdb's table is partial and in-frame only. The sample lists more than 55,000 clones; 60% to 85% were seen once. This sample stems from a study of T cell responses to AZD1222 COVID-19 vaccine. General study results and limits: A mostly white British donor set with more females was recruited, and clonal diversity was possibly underestimated. No repertoire was sampled before or during the peak T cell response, only after it.

Sequenced here: peripheral blood, sampled 28 days after the second AZD1222 dose. The TCR comes from an adult who received the AZD1222 COVID-19 vaccine. The rearrangement joins TRBV7-2 to TRBJ2-3; D is undetermined. The DNA for the CDR3 is TGTGCCAGCAGCTTAGCCTTATACACAGATACGCAGTATTTT. It encodes CASSLALYTDTQYF.